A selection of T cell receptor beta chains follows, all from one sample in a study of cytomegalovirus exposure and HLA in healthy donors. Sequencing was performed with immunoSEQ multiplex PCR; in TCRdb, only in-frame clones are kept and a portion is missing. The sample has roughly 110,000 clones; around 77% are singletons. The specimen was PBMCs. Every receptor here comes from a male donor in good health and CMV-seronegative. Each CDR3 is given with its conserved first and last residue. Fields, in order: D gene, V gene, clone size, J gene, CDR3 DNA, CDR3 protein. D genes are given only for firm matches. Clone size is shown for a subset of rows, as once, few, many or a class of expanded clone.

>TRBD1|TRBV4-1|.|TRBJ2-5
TGCGCCAGCAGCCAACCAGGGGGCATGGAGACCCAGTACTTC
CASSQPGGMETQYF
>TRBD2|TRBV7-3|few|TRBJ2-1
TGTGCCAGCAGCTCCATATCCGGAGCGGGAGAGCAGTTCTTC
CASSSISGAGEQFF
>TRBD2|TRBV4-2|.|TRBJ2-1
TGTGCCAGCAGCCAAACTAGCGGAGTCTCCTACAATGAGCAGTTCTTC
CASSQTSGVSYNEQFF
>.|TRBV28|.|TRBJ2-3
TGTGCCAGCAGTTTATTTCGGCGGATTGGAGATACGCAGTATTTT
CASSLFRRIGDTQYF
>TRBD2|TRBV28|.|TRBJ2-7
TGTGCCAGCAGTTTATCTAGCGGGAGGCCCTACGAGCAGTACTTC
CASSLSSGRPYEQYF
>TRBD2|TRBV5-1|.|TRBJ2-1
TGCGCCAGCAGCGGACTAGCGGACAATGAGCAGTTCTTC
CASSGLADNEQFF
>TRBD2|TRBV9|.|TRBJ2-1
TGTGCCAGCAGCGAGGGGACTACCAATGAGCAGTTCTTC
CASSEGTTNEQFF
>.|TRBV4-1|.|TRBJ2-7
TGCGCCAGCAGCCGGCCGGGAGCCTACGAGCAGTACTTC
CASSRPGAYEQYF
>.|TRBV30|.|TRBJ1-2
TGTGCCTGGACGGGAAATTGGGGCTACACCTTC
CAWTGNWGYTF
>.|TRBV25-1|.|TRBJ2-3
TGTGCCAGCAGTGACCTCTCGAGCACAGATACGCAGTATTTT
CASSDLSSTDTQYF
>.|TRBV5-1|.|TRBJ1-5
TGCGCCAGCAGCCAGGAGGGAGGCAATCAGCCCCAGCATTTT
CASSQEGGNQPQHF
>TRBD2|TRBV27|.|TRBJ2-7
TGTGCCAGCAGTTTAAGCGGGAGGGCCTTGGCGCAGTACTTC
CASSLSGRALAQYF
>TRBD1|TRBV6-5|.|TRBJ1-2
TGTGCCAGCAGATCAACAGGGGATGGCTACACCTTC
CASRSTGDGYTF
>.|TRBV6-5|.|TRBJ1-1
TGTGCCAGCAGTTACTCGGAAAGGGGGTGGACTGAAGCTTTCTTT
CASSYSERGWTEAFF
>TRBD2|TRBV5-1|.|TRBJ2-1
TGCGCCAGCCGGACTAGCGGACTGAATGAGCAGTTCTTC
CASRTSGLNEQFF
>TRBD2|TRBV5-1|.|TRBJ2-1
TGCGCCAGCAGCAGATCGAATAGCGGGGGCGATGAGCAGTTCTTC
CASSRSNSGGDEQFF
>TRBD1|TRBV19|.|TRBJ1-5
TGTGCCAGTAGTATAGGACAGGGGCGTGATCAGCCCCAGCATTTT
CASSIGQGRDQPQHF
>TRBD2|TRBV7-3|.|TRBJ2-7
TGTGCCAGCAGCCTGACTAGCGGGACGTACGAGCAGTACTTC
CASSLTSGTYEQYF
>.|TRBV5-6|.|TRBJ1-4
TGTGCCAGCAGGCCACAGAGTGCAACTAATGAAAAACTGTTTTTT
CASRPQSATNEKLFF
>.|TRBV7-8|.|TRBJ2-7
TGTGCCAGCAGCTTTGAGGGAGCCGGCTACGAGCAGTACTTC
CASSFEGAGYEQYF
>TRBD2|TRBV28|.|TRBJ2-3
TGTGCCAGCAATAGCGGGAGTGGTGTGGATACGCAGTATTTT
CASNSGSGVDTQYF
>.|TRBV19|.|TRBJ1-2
TGTGCCAGTAGTATCACACAGGGCTATGGCTACACCTTC
CASSITQGYGYTF
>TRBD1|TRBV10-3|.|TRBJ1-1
TGTGCCATCAGAGCCCACGGGACAGGGGCGACTCAGAACACTGAAGCTTTCTTT
CAIRAHGTGATQNTEAFF
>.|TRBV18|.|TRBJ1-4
TGTGCCAGCTCACCACAGGTTTGGACAGAAGATAATGAAAAACTGTTTTTT
CASSPQVWTEDNEKLFF
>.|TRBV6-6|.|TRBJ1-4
TGTGCCAGCAGTAACACAGGGCTTAATGAAAAACTGTTTTTT
CASSNTGLNEKLFF
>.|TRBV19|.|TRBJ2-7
TGTGCCAGTACCCCCCGGGGGAACCCCTACGAGCAGTACTTC
CASTPRGNPYEQYF
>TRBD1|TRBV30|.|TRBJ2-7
TGTGCCTGGAGTTGGACAGGGGGCTACGAGCAGTACTTC
CAWSWTGGYEQYF
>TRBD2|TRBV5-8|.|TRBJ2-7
TGTGCCAGCAGCTTGTCCACAGCGGGAGCAGTCGCCTACGAGCAGTACTTC
CASSLSTAGAVAYEQYF
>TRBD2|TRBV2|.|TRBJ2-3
TGTGCCAGCAGGAACCCAAGCGGGAGCCTACCCACAGATACGCAGTATTTT
CASRNPSGSLPTDTQYF
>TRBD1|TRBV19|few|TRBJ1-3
TGTGCCAGTAGTGGACAGGGAGTCTCTGGAAACACCATATATTTT
CASSGQGVSGNTIYF
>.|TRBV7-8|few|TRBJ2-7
TGTGCCAGCAGCTCTTCCTCGGGATTCGGCTACGAGCAGTACTTC
CASSSSSGFGYEQYF
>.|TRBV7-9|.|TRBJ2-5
TGTGCCAGCAGAGGGGTCCCTGGGGAGACCCAGTACTTC
CASRGVPGETQYF
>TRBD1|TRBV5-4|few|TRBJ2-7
TGTGCCAGCAGACCCGGACAGGGTGAGCAGTACTTC
CASRPGQGEQYF
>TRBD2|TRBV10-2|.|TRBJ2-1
TGCGCCAGCAGTGACTTTGTTAGCGGGAGGGGCAATGAGCAGTTCTTC
CASSDFVSGRGNEQFF
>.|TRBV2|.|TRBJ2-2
TGTGCCAGCCTTTCAAGCAGGACAGAGGTCACCGGGGAGCTGTTTTTT
CASLSSRTEVTGELFF
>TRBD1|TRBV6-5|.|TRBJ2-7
TGTGCCAGCAGTTACGGGACAGGACCATCCTACGAGCAGTACTTC
CASSYGTGPSYEQYF
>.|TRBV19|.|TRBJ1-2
TGTGCCAGTAGTATGGAGCAGAAAACTAAGAATAACTATGGCTACACCTTC
CASSMEQKTKNNYGYTF
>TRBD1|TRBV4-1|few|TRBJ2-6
TGCGCCAGCAGCCAATTCTCATACCGGGACAGGGGGTCCGGGGCCAACGTCCTGACTTTC
CASSQFSYRDRGSGANVLTF
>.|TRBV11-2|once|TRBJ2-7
TGTGCCAGCAGCTTAGAGCCGGGACACTTCTACGAGCAGTACTTC
CASSLEPGHFYEQYF
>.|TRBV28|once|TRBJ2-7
TGTGCCAGCAGTTCTTCTTGGGGGGAATCCTACGAGCAGTACTTC
CASSSSWGESYEQYF
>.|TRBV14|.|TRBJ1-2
TGTGCCAGCAGCCAAGATCGGACACAGTCTAACTATGGCTACACCTTC
CASSQDRTQSNYGYTF
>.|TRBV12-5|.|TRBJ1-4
TGTGCTAGTGGTTTTCGGTCTCCCACGGGTGAAAAACTGTTTTTT
CASGFRSPTGEKLFF